This T cell receptor beta chain was found in a study of blood T cell repertoires in COVID-19. Study in general: There were acute and convalescent COVID-19 samples, and they came from the United States, Italy and Spain. Sample material is recorded as cDNA or gDNA derived from T cells, B-cell-depleted T cells, or PBMCs.

The CDR3 is 16 residues long. Trimming cost V 6 bases and J 1 base; bases outside gene matches: 8. The germline gives CDR1 KGHDR, CDR2 SFDVKD. Per the original data handling: The authors estimated nucleated cell counts from reference gene primer amplification. This table comes from immunoSEQ multiplex PCR, and its TCRdb copy is limited to in-frame clones, with some not included. V, J and clone size were drawn from that table, and D and trimming were deduced from the DNA. There are about 140,000 clones in the sample; 80% to 85% occur only once, and more than 3.5% lies in the top ten. The J gene is TRBJ2-3, the V gene TRBV24-1; 8 bases map to TRBD2. The clonotype originates from a woman in her sixties with acute or convalescent COVID-19. Sequences were obtained from peripheral blood. CDR3 region: CATSHRLALGTDTQYF. The CDR3 coding sequence is TGTGCCACCAGTCACAGACTAGCGCTAGGCACAGATACGCAGTATTTT.